These T cell receptor beta chains were read from a single sample in a study of blood T cell repertoires in COVID-19. Profiling relied on immunoSEQ multiplex PCR, and the TCRdb table lists in-frame clones only, not all of them. The sample has approximately 160,000 clones; 80% to 90% are singletons. Sequenced input: peripheral blood. These receptors were taken from an elderly woman with acute or convalescent COVID-19. The CDR3 runs from the conserved cysteine through the conserved F or W. A D gene is named only where the DNA matches it firmly. Size is omitted from some rows. Given values are once, few, many or a class for expanded clones.

>TRBV27|-|TRBJ1-2|-
TGTGCCAGCAGTTTATCGCGGGCACGCTATGGCTACACCTTC
CASSLSRARYGYTF
>TRBV4-2|once|TRBJ2-2|TRBD1
TGTGCCAGCAGCCAAGAGACCTCACAGGGGTTAGCCGGGGAGCTGTTTTTT
CASSQETSQGLAGELFF
>TRBV13|-|TRBJ2-7|TRBD1
TGTGCCAGCAGCCACGGGACAGAGAGCTCCTACGAGCAGTACTTC
CASSHGTESSYEQYF
>TRBV6-5|-|TRBJ1-1|TRBD1
TGTGCCAGCAGCTACGACAGGGAGAGACAATCTGAAGCTTTCTTT
CASSYDRERQSEAFF
>TRBV30|-|TRBJ2-7|-
TGTGCCTGGAAGGTAGGGGCACCTTCCGAGCAGTACTTC
CAWKVGAPSEQYF
>TRBV18|-|TRBJ2-3|TRBD2
TGTGCCAGCTCACCACGCGGGGGGGCCCCAGATACGCAGTATTTT
CASSPRGGAPDTQYF
>TRBV6-5|-|TRBJ1-2|TRBD1
TGTGCCAGCAGTCTGCCGGGACAGGGCACTGGCTACACCTTC
CASSLPGQGTGYTF
>TRBV4-3|-|TRBJ1-1|TRBD1
TGCGCCAGCAGCCAAGAGATCCAGGGGGCCACTGAAGCTTTCTTT
CASSQEIQGATEAFF
>TRBV11-2|-|TRBJ2-1|TRBD2
TGTGCCAGCAGCTTAGGGCCTGGGACTAGCGGGAGAGTCACCAATGAGCAGTTCTTC
CASSLGPGTSGRVTNEQFF
>TRBV6-5|-|TRBJ1-5|TRBD1
TGTGCCAGCAGTTACTCCCAGGGGGATCAGCCCCAGCATTTT
CASSYSQGDQPQHF
>TRBV3-1/TRBV3-2|-|TRBJ2-7|-
TGTGCCAGCAGCCAAGATGACAGGTCCGAGCAGTACTTC
CASSQDDRSEQYF
>TRBV7-9|once|TRBJ1-1|-
TGTGCCAGCAGCGACCCGGGACTGGGGAACACTGAAGCTTTCTTT
CASSDPGLGNTEAFF
>TRBV4-3|few|TRBJ1-5|-
TGCGCCAGCAGCCAAGGTTGGAGGAATCAGCCCCAGCATTTT
CASSQGWRNQPQHF
>TRBV2|-|TRBJ2-7|TRBD2
TGTGCCAGCAGTGAACGACTAGCGGGGAACTACGAGCAGTACTTC
CASSERLAGNYEQYF
>TRBV10-3|-|TRBJ1-1|-
TGTGCCACTCAGCGCCGTCTAGGGAACACTGAAGCTTTCTTT
CATQRRLGNTEAFF
>TRBV19|-|TRBJ1-3|TRBD1
TGTGCCAGTAGCCTACAGGGGAAGAGCTCTGGAAACACCATATATTTT
CASSLQGKSSGNTIYF
>TRBV11-3|-|TRBJ2-1|TRBD1
TGTGCCAGCAGCTTTTCGGCCGGACAGGGTAGGGCCTACAATGAGCAGTTCTTC
CASSFSAGQGRAYNEQFF
>TRBV10-3|-|TRBJ2-1|TRBD2
TGTGCCATCAGTGAGTTAGCGGGGGCGGGGGATGAGCAGTTCTTC
CAISELAGAGDEQFF
>TRBV4-1|-|TRBJ1-1|-
TGCGCCAGCAGCCAAGATGGGGGGACTGAAGCTTTCTTT
CASSQDGGTEAFF
>TRBV15|-|TRBJ1-2|-
TGTGCCACCAGCAGAGCCCCCCGACCGCGGGCGGCCATTGATGGCTACACCTTC
CATSRAPRPRAAIDGYTF
>TRBV7-2|-|TRBJ1-3|TRBD1
TGTGCCAGCAGCTTACCGACAGGGGGTGGAAACACCATATATTTT
CASSLPTGGGNTIYF
>TRBV24-1|-|TRBJ2-3|TRBD1
TGTGCCACCAGTGAAGCTGACAGGGTTATGACAGATACGCAGTATTTT
CATSEADRVMTDTQYF
>TRBV19|-|TRBJ2-1|-
TGTGCCAGTAGTAAGGGGGTTAGCTCCTACAATGAGCAGTTCTTC
CASSKGVSSYNEQFF
>TRBV3-1/TRBV3-2|-|TRBJ2-2|-
TGTGCCAGCAGCCAAGGGGGCAGGGCGATCGGGGAGCTGTTTTTT
CASSQGGRAIGELFF
>TRBV25-1|-|TRBJ1-1|-
TGTGCCAGCAGGCGGGGGAACACTGAAGCTTTCTTT
CASRRGNTEAFF
>TRBV27|-|TRBJ1-1|-
TGTGCCAGCAGTTTTTCGGCCACAGGGATGACTGAAGCTTTCTTT
CASSFSATGMTEAFF
>TRBV28|few|TRBJ2-2|TRBD1
TGTGCCAGCAGTCCTTTGGGGACAGGGAGTACCGGGGAGCTGTTTTTT
CASSPLGTGSTGELFF
>TRBV5-1|-|TRBJ2-7|TRBD1
TGCGCCAGCAGCTCCTACCAGGGACAGGGGAGAGTCGAGCAGTACTTC
CASSSYQGQGRVEQYF
>TRBV19|once|TRBJ2-3|-
TGTGCCAGTAGTATCAGACAGGCCGGGGACGAAGATACGCAGTATTTT
CASSIRQAGDEDTQYF
>TRBV5-1|-|TRBJ2-1|TRBD2
TGCGCCAGCAGCACAGGGGGACTAGCGGGAGGGAGCTCCTACAATGAGCAGTTCTTC
CASSTGGLAGGSSYNEQFF
>TRBV5-1|-|TRBJ1-5|-
TGCGCCAGCAGAGAGGGCAGCCATCAGCCCCAGCATTTT
CASREGSHQPQHF
>TRBV19|-|TRBJ1-4|-
TGTGCCAGTAGTATTGGGGGGTTTAATGAAAAACTGTTTTTT
CASSIGGFNEKLFF
>TRBV5-1|-|TRBJ1-2|TRBD1
TGCGCCAGCAGCTCCACAGGGGACTATGGCTACACCTTC
CASSSTGDYGYTF
>TRBV5-1|-|TRBJ2-2|TRBD1
TGCGCCAGCAGCTTGGGGGACAGGGACCACACCGGGGAGCTGTTTTTT
CASSLGDRDHTGELFF
>TRBV11-3|-|TRBJ2-7|-
TGTGCCAGCAGCTTAGGACAGAGCTCCTACGAGCAGTACTTC
CASSLGQSSYEQYF
>TRBV7-9|once|TRBJ2-7|TRBD1
TGTGCCAGCAGCCCCGGTGCAGGACAGGGGGGCGAGGGCGAGCAGTACTTC
CASSPGAGQGGEGEQYF
>TRBV5-1|-|TRBJ2-3|TRBD2
TGCGCCAGCAGCTTGGGGACTAGCGGTGCAGATACGCAGTATTTT
CASSLGTSGADTQYF
>TRBV9|-|TRBJ2-1|TRBD2
TGTGCCAGCAGCGCCGTCCGACTAGCGGGGGGTTTCAATGAGCAGTTCTTC
CASSAVRLAGGFNEQFF
>TRBV5-5|-|TRBJ2-7|TRBD1
TGTGCCAGCAGCTTGGGGACAGGGGGGAGCTCCTACGAGCAGTACTTC
CASSLGTGGSSYEQYF
>TRBV7-9|many|TRBJ1-2|TRBD1
TGTGCCAGCAGCGCACCGGGACAGACAAAATATGGCTACACCTTC
CASSAPGQTKYGYTF
>TRBV3-1/TRBV3-2|-|TRBJ2-1|TRBD2
TGTGCCAGCAGCCCGGGACTAGCGGGGAGTGACGGGAATGAGCAGTTCTTC
CASSPGLAGSDGNEQFF
>TRBV27|-|TRBJ2-6|TRBD2
TGTGCCAGCAGTTACGGGGGGTCTGGGGCCAACGTCCTGACTTTC
CASSYGGSGANVLTF
>TRBV5-4|-|TRBJ1-5|TRBD1
TGTGCCAGCAGCCTCGGGACAGGGAACAATCAGCCCCAGCATTTT
CASSLGTGNNQPQHF
>TRBV9|once|TRBJ2-6|-
TGTGCCAGCAGCGTAGCCCCAGATCCCTCTGGGGCCAACGTCCTGACTTTC
CASSVAPDPSGANVLTF
>TRBV18|-|TRBJ2-5|-
TGTGCCAGCTCATCTCTCCCGGGGTTACAAGAGACCCAGTACTTC
CASSSLPGLQETQYF
>TRBV12-3/TRBV12-4|-|TRBJ1-2|-
TGTGCCAGCAATGGGGCAGGGAACTATGGCTACACCTTC
CASNGAGNYGYTF
>TRBV4-1|-|TRBJ2-3|-
TGCGCCAGCAGCCACGACCCGACCGTCGGGTGGGAGTATTTT
CASSHDPTVGWEYF
>TRBV5-6|-|TRBJ2-5|-
TGTGCCAGCAGCTTCGGGGTAAAAGGCGAGGAGACCCAGTACTTC
CASSFGVKGEETQYF
>TRBV6-4|-|TRBJ1-2|-
TGTGCCAGCAGTGACTCGAGCAGAGCAGGGAACTATGGCTACACCTTC
CASSDSSRAGNYGYTF
>TRBV9|-|TRBJ1-1|-
TGTGCCAGCAGCGCCCTATGGTCGAACACTGAAGCTTTCTTT
CASSALWSNTEAFF
>TRBV2|-|TRBJ1-2|-
TGTGCCAGCGGGAGGGGATATGGCTATGGCTACACCTTC
CASGRGYGYGYTF
>TRBV5-1|once|TRBJ2-1|TRBD2
TGCGCCAGCAGCTTGGTAGCGGGAGATACAGATGAGCAGTTCTTC
CASSLVAGDTDEQFF
>TRBV6-5|-|TRBJ1-1|TRBD1
TGTGCCAGCAGTACCTTTGGACAGGGGGCCCTAGAAGCTTTCTTT
CASSTFGQGALEAFF
>TRBV3-1/TRBV3-2|-|TRBJ2-7|-
TGTGCCAGCAGCTACGCAGGGGCCCACTACGAGCAGTACTTC
CASSYAGAHYEQYF